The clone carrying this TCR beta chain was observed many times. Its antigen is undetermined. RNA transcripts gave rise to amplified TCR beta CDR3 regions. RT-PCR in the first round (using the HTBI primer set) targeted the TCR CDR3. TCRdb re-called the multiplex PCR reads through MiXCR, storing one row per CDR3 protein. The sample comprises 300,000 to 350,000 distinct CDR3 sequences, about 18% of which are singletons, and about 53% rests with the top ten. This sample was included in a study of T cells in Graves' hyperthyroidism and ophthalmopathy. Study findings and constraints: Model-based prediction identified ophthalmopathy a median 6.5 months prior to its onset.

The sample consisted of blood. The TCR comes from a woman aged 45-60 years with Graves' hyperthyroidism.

The CDR3 is CASSIQRGTEAFF. As DNA, the CDR3 is TGTGCCAGTAGTATTCAGAGAGGCACTGAAGCTTTCTTT. The chain employs TRBV19 and TRBJ1-1; D remains unclear. CDR1 LNHDA and CDR2 SQIVND come from the germline V gene (reference sequence). Trimming removed 3 bases at V and 4 bases at J, with 9 bases between. The CDR3 covers 13 residues.